The entry below gives a single TCR beta chain sequence along with its context. The data are from a study of CD8 T cells in Susac syndrome. The RNA input was roughly 0.45 to 1 ug, and it was reverse transcribed with random hexamers. With immunoSEQ multiplex PCR, TCR beta CDR3 was amplified across 54 Vbeta and 13 Jbeta. TCRdb re-called the immunoSEQ multiplex PCR reads through MiXCR, storing one row per CDR3 protein. The sample holds under 200,000 distinct CDR3 sequences, 85% to 95% seen once. Trimming pared 4 bases from V and 7 bases from J, leaving 17 bases between. This CDR3 has 15 amino acids. Germline CDR1 and CDR2: DFQATT and SNEGSKA (reference sequence). CD8+ and CD4+ T cells taken from blood had their TCR beta sequenced. Healthy donors, matched for age and sex, constituted the control group. The authors negatively isolated CD8+ and CD4+ T cells and FACS-enriched TEMRA cells.

The sample consisted of CD4+ T cells from PBMCs. This receptor was identified in a human donor in good health. This chain uses TRBV20-1 with TRBJ1-6; D is unresolved. The CDR3 bases are TGCAGTGCTAACGGTCTTGCTGCGAGAAATTCACCCCTCCACTTT. Translating gives CSANGLAARNSPLHF.